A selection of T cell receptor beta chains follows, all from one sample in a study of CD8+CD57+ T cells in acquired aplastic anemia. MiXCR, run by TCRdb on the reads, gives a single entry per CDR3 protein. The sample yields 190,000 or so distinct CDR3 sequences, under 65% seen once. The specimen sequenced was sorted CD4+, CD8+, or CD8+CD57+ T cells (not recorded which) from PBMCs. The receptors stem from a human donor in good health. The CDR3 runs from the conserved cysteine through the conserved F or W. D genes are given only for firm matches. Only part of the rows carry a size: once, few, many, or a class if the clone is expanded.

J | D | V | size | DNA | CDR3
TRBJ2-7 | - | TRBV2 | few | TGTGCCAGCGGTCCGAGAGCCCAAGCCTACGAGCAGTACTTC | CASGPRAQAYEQYF
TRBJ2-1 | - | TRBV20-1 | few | TGCAGTGCTAGGGGGGAGAGGGAGAATGAGCAGTTCTTC | CSARGERENEQFF
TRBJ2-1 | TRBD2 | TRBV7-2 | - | TGTGCCAGCAGCCCTGGGACTAGCCTATACTCCTACAATGAGCAGTTCTTC | CASSPGTSLYSYNEQFF
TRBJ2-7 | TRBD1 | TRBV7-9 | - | TGTGCCAGCAGCCGACCGGGACAGGGGGCGGGGGAGCAGTACTTC | CASSRPGQGAGEQYF
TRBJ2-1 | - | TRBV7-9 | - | TGTGCCAGCAGCTTAGATGGGCGGGTGCAGTTCTTC | CASSLDGRVQFF
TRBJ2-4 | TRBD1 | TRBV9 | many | TGTGCCAGCAGCCCCATACTGGCAGGGGGCGAGTACAACATTCAGTACTTC | CASSPILAGGEYNIQYF
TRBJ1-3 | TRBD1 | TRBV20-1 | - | TGCAGTGCTAGTGGGACAGGGGATAGTCGAAACACCATATATTTT | CSASGTGDSRNTIYF
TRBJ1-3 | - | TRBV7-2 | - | TGTGCCAGCAGCTTCACAGGGAATTCTGGAAACACCATATATTTT | CASSFTGNSGNTIYF
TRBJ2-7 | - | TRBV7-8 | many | TGTGCCAGCAGCTTAGAAGACAGCGCCTACGAGCAGTACTTC | CASSLEDSAYEQYF
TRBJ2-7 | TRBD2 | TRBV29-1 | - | TGCAGCGTTGAAGTGGGGGGGACCTACGAGCAGTACTTC | CSVEVGGTYEQYF
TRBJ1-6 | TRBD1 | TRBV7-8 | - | TGTGCCAGCAGCCCAGAGGGGGCAGGTAATTCACCCCTCCACTTT | CASSPEGAGNSPLHF
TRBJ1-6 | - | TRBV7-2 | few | TGCGCCAGCAGCCAGGAACAGGGTAATTCACCCCTCCACTTT | CASSQEQGNSPLHF
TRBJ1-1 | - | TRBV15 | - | TGTGCCACCAGCGACTACCAGGGGCGGAACACTGAAGCTTTCTTT | CATSDYQGRNTEAFF
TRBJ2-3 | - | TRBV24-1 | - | TGTGCCACCAGTGACACTGGCAGGCTTAGCACAGATACGCAGTATTTT | CATSDTGRLSTDTQYF
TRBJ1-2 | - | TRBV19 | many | TGTGCCAGTAGTAACCCCAGTCGAGGGTTGGGCTATGGCTACACCTTC | CASSNPSRGLGYGYTF
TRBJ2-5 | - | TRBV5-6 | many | TGTGCCAGCAGTTACGGAGGGGGCTTTTTGGAGACCCAGTACTTC | CASSYGGGFLETQYF
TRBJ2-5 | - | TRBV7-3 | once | TGTGCCAGCAGCTTAGGTGACCTTAGGGGGTTGGATGAGACCCAGTACTTC | CASSLGDLRGLDETQYF
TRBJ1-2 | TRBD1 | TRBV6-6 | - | TGTGCCAGCAGCCTTGAACAGGGACAGGGGGCCTATGGCTACACCTTC | CASSLEQGQGAYGYTF
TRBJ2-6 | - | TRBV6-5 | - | TGTGCCAGCAGTTACTCGACCTACTCTGGGGCCAACGTCCTGACTTTC | CASSYSTYSGANVLTF
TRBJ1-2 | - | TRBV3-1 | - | TGTGCCAGCAGCCAAGTGGGCAGCAACTATGGCTACACCTTC | CASSQVGSNYGYTF
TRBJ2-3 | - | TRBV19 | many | TGTGCCAGTAGTACGGCTAGTTGGGATACGCAGTATTTT | CASSTASWDTQYF
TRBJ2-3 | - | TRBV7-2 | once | TGTGCCAGCAGCTTAAGGAGGAAAGATGAGCAGTATTTT | CASSLRRKDEQYF
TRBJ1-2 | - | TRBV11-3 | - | TGTGCCAGCAGCTTGGAGGGGCCAGGTTTTGGCTACACCTTC | CASSLEGPGFGYTF
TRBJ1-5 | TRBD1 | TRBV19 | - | TGTGCCAGTAGTCCCCGGACAGGGTATAGCAATCAGCCCCAGCATTTT | CASSPRTGYSNQPQHF
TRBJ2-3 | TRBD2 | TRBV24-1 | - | TGTGCCACCAGGGAGGCGGGGGTTAGCACAGATACGCAGTATTTT | CATREAGVSTDTQYF
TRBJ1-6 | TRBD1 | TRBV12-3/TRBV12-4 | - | TGTGCCAGCAGTAGGGACAGGGATGCCGCTCAGCCCCTCCACTTT | CASSRDRDAAQPLHF
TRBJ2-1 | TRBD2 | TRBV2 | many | TGTGCCAGCTACCGGCCTAGCGGGGGTGAGCAGTTCTTC | CASYRPSGGEQFF
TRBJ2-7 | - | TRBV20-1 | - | TGCAGTGCTAAGTCCAGGGGATACGAGCAGTACTTC | CSAKSRGYEQYF
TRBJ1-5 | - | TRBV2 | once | TGTGCCAGCAGTGCCGACGATTTACCCCAGCATTTT | CASSADDLPQHF
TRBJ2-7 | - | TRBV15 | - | TGTGCCACCAGCAGCGACAGGTTTACCTACGAGCAGTACTTC | CATSSDRFTYEQYF
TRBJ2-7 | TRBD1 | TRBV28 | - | TGTGCCAGCAATCCCCCGGGACAGGGAATATACGAGCAGTACTTC | CASNPPGQGIYEQYF
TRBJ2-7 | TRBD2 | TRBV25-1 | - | TGTGCCAGCAGTGTACCCAAACTAGCGGGAGGCCGTTACGAGCAGTACTTC | CASSVPKLAGGRYEQYF
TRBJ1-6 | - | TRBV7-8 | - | TGTGCCAGCAGCCCCCTGGGTCCAGGGGAAAGTTCACCCCTCCACTTT | CASSPLGPGESSPLHF
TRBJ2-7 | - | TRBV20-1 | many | TGCAGTGCTAGAGATACATGGTTCCAGGGGGGGACCTACGAGCAGTACTTC | CSARDTWFQGGTYEQYF
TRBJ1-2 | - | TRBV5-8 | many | TGTGCCAGCAGCTTGAGGACAGACTATGGCTACACCTTC | CASSLRTDYGYTF
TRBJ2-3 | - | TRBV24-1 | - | TGTGCCACCAGCGAAGGACGGGCAAGCACAGATACGCAGTATTTT | CATSEGRASTDTQYF
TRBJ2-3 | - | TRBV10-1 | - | TGCGCCAGCAGTGAGTTGGGGGGCTCCACAGATACGCAGTATTTT | CASSELGGSTDTQYF
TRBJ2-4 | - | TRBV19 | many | TGTGCCAGCTTGGACAGATACTTAAACATTCAGTACTTC | CASLDRYLNIQYF
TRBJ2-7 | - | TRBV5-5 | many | TGTGCCAGCAGCTTGGGTCAGGGGAGCTCCTACGAGCAGTACTTC | CASSLGQGSSYEQYF
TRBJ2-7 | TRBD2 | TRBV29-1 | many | TGCAGCGTTGAAGGTCGGAGCGGACTAGCGGAAAGAACCTACGAGCAGTACTTC | CSVEGRSGLAERTYEQYF
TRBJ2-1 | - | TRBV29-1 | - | TGCAGCGTTGGGGAGGTGGGCAATGAGCAGTTCTTC | CSVGEVGNEQFF
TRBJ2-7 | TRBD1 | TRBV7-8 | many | TGTGCCAGCAGCTTGAGGATTGAGGCAGGGGGTGAGCAGTACTTC | CASSLRIEAGGEQYF
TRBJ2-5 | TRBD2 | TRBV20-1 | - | TGCAGTGCTAGAGGAGTAGCGGGGGGGCCGGGGTTC | CSARGVAGGPGF
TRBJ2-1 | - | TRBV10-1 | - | TGCGCCAGCAAATCCCGGACACGTCCCTACAATGAGCAGTTCTTC | CASKSRTRPYNEQFF
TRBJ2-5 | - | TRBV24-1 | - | TGTGCCACCAGTGGTCCAGGGGCCATCCCCCCTGGAGAAGAGACCCAGTACTTC | CATSGPGAIPPGEETQYF